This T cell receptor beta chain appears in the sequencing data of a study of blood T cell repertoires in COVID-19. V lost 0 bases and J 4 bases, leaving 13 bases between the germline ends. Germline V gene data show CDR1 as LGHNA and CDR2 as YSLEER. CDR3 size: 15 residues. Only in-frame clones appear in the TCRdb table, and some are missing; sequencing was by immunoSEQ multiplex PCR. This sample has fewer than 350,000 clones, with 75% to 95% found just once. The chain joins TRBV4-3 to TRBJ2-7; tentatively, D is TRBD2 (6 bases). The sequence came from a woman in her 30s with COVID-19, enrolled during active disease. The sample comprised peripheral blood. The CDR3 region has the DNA TGCGCCAGCAGCCAAGAGGACCGCGGGGTGTACGAGCAGTACTTC. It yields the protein CASSQEDRGVYEQYF.